One sample yielded the 14 T cell receptor beta chains listed below, sequenced in a study of blood T cell repertoires in COVID-19 (dated by TCRdb to 2018 to 2020). Libraries were built with the immunoSEQ multiplex PCR assay. Sourced from immuneACCESS, this table was stored by TCRdb with only in-frame sequences that have V and J called. A share of the clones is absent; for the studies checked, an unresolved V gene accounts for under half, and the remainder has no known explanation. Recorded for this sample are hundreds of thousands of clones; 84% of them occurred a single time. The ten biggest clones cover just under 20% of the sample. The sequencing input was peripheral blood. Source of these receptors: a man aged 30 to 39 with active or convalescent COVID-19.

V is TRBV6-7 and J is TRBJ2-7, with D perhaps TRBD1 (5 bases). TRBV6-7 is marked as an open reading frame, function uncertain. Trimming pared 6 bases from V and 13 bases from J, leaving 13 bases between. The CDR3 is 10 residues long. In DNA form, the CDR3 reads TGTGCCAGCAGCCCCAGGGTTGGTTACTTC. Its translation is CASSPRVGYF.

The chain combines TRBV9 with TRBJ1-1; D is unclear. This CDR3 has 13 amino acids. Germline CDR1 and CDR2: SGDLS and YYNGEE. Trimming left V 2 bases short and J 6 bases short, with 11 bases between. CDR3 amino acids: CASSVTPAAEAFF. CDR3 coding DNA: TGTGCCAGCAGCGTCACCCCCGCAGCTGAAGCTTTCTTT.

The V gene is TRBV14, the J gene TRBJ1-2; a weak D match, TRBD1 (6 bases). Germline-derived CDR1 and CDR2 are SGHDN and FVKESK. The CDR3 sequence is 15 residues long. Between the trimmed V and J ends, which lost 4 bases and 4 bases, there was a span of 16 bases. The chain's CDR3 is CASSPAGGPLYGYTF. DNA of the CDR3: TGTGCCAGCAGCCCGGCCGGGGGGCCTCTCTATGGCTACACCTTC.

This clone was detected only a few times. The chain has TRBV28 and TRBJ2-7; no reliable D call. V was trimmed by 7 bases and J by 4 bases, leaving 14 bases between them. Germline CDR1 reads MDHEN; CDR2 reads SYDVKM. The CDR3 covers 13 residues. CDR3 region: CASIPPGSYEQYF. DNA of the CDR3: TGTGCCAGCATCCCCCCCGGGTCTTACGAGCAGTACTTC.

CDR3 in amino acids: CASRGTSVNTDTQYF. The CDR3 DNA reads TGTGCCAGCAGGGGGACTAGCGTCAACACAGATACGCAGTATTTT. The gene calls are TRBV2 and TRBJ2-3, with TRBD2 identical over 10 bases. V shed 6 bases and J 2 bases; nucleotides not matched to a gene: 5. CDR3 length: 15 residues. CDR1 is SNHLY, CDR2 FYNNEI, per germline.

The sample holds a few counts of this clone. The V gene is TRBV29-1, the J gene TRBJ1-3; D may be TRBD1 (5 bases). The germline V gene has CDR1 SQVTM and CDR2 ANQGSEA. The CDR3 contains 15 residues. The V end lost 4 bases, the J end lost 4 bases, and 17 bases lay between the germline ends. CDR3 nucleotides: TGCAGCGTTGGGGGCGTGGGGGGATACGGAAACACCATATATTTT. Translated: CSVGGVGGYGNTIYF.

The chain carries TRBV18 and TRBJ2-1; unclear D gene. Germline CDR1 and CDR2: KGHSH and LQKENI. Trimming shortened V by 0 bases and J by 2 bases, and 2 bases separated the two germline ends. This CDR3 contains 13 residues. Here the CDR3 DNA reads TGTGCCAGCTCACCACCCACCTACAATGAGCAGTTCTTC. Translated, it gives CASSPPTYNEQFF.

This chain uses TRBV7-9 with TRBJ2-1, with 11 bases fitting TRBD2. Unmatched junction bases numbered 14, after V lost 6 bases and J lost 10 bases. This CDR3 is built from 16 residues. The germline CDR1 and CDR2 sequences are SEHNR and FQNEAQ (reference sequence). CDR3 sequence: CASRIHAGTSGSEQFF. The CDR3 DNA is TGTGCCAGCAGAATACATGCCGGGACTAGCGGCTCGGAGCAGTTCTTC.

The J gene is TRBJ2-2, the V gene TRBV5-4; 7 bases match TRBD2. The length of the CDR3 is 13 residues. Germline trimming cut 5 bases from V and 5 bases from J; bases unmatched to any gene: 3. CDR1 and CDR2 (germline): SGHNT, YYREEE (reference sequence). DNA for the CDR3: TGTGCCAGCAGGGCCGGGGGGACCGGGGAGCTGTTTTTT. Residues: CASRAGGTGELFF.

The V and J genes are TRBV30 and TRBJ1-3; 7 bases match TRBD1. This CDR3 has 14 amino acids. After removal of 5 bases from V and 3 bases from J, the junction contained 7 bases not matched to a gene. Per germline, CDR1 GTSNPN and CDR2 SVGIG (reference sequence). CDR3 residues: CAWGPTGFGNTIYF. The CDR3 DNA reads as TGTGCCTGGGGTCCGACAGGGTTTGGAAACACCATATATTTT.

To note about this clone: Other DNA sequences from this sample encode an identical CDR3 as well. V gene TRBV7-2 combines with J gene TRBJ2-5; possibly TRBD1 for D (5 bases). The CDR3 runs 13 residues. V was trimmed by 3 bases and J by 2 bases, leaving 7 bases between them. The germline V gene encodes CDR1 SGHTA and CDR2 FQGNSA. CDR3 bases: TGTGCCAGCAGCTTTGGGGCTCAAGAGACCCAGTACTTC. Its translation: CASSFGAQETQYF.

A note on this clone: Other nucleotide sequences in the sample specify the same CDR3. The genes are TRBV30 and TRBJ1-1; D might be TRBD1 (5 bases). The length of the CDR3 is 12 residues. The germline CDR1 and CDR2 sequences are GTSNPN and SVGIG (reference sequence). Trimming removed 0 bases from V and 5 bases from J, with 7 bases in between. The CDR3 loop reads CAWSVGGTEAFF. CDR3 nucleotide sequence: TGTGCCTGGAGTGTGGGGGGGACTGAAGCTTTCTTT.

This chain uses TRBV24-1 with TRBJ2-3; 9 bases line up with TRBD1. The CDR3 sequence is 16 residues long. From germline, CDR1 is KGHDR and CDR2 SFDVKD. V was clipped by 3 bases and J by 2 bases; unmatched bases: 5. The CDR3 bases are TGTGCCACCAGTGATCCGGGACAGGGACCCACAGATACGCAGTATTTT. This translates into CATSDPGQGPTDTQYF.

This clone has just one count. The genes are TRBV28 and TRBJ1-5; D possibly corresponds to TRBD1 (6 bases). CDR1 is MDHEN, CDR2 SYDVKM, per germline. Trimming stripped 5 bases from V and 2 bases from J, with 13 bases between. The CDR3 length is 15 residues. The CDR3 coding sequence is TGTGCCAGCAGTCCCAGGGGAGCCGGCAATCAGCCCCAGCATTTT. Its protein product is CASSPRGAGNQPQHF. The full variable domain, completed using reference TRBV28 and TRBJ1-5, is DVKVTQSSRYLVKRTGEKVFLECVQDMDHENMFWYRQDPGLGLRLIYFSYDVKMKEKGDIPEGYSVSREKKERFSLILESASTNQTSMYLCASSPRGAGNQPQHFGDGTRLSIL.